This T cell receptor beta chain originates from a study of control samples from healthy donors and cancer patients. The assay was immunoSEQ multiplex PCR, and TCRdb's table has in-frame clones only and misses some. Of 45,000 to 60,000 clones listed, about 85% are singletons. The ends were cut back, 6 bases at V and 3 bases at J, with 14 bases in the middle. The CDR3 loop spans 15 amino acids. Germline assignment: CDR1 MNHEY and CDR2 SMNVEV (reference sequence). The chain couples TRBV27 to TRBJ1-4, with D tentatively TRBD1 (5 bases). This clonotype was sampled from a man between 60 and 70 years old with head and neck cancer. The sample taken for sequencing was PBMCs. The CDR3 protein is CASSRSRVANEKLFF. The CDR3 coding sequence is TGTGCCAGCAGCCGCAGCAGGGTGGCTAATGAAAAACTGTTTTTT.